The clone carrying this T cell receptor beta chain was found a few times. Its antigen is as yet unknown. Trimming took off 5 bases at V and 3 bases at J, with 8 bases between the two ends. The CDR3 has 12 residues. Germline CDR1 SGHTA, CDR2 FQGTGA. Sequencing was at deep level. Replicate PCRs run on unsorted PBMC used around 0.3 ug DNA, which was approximately 29,000 T cell genomes. Profiled with immunoSEQ multiplex PCR; TCRdb holds only in-frame clones, not every one. The profile shows around 510,000 clones, 70% to 80% of them singletons. This record belongs to a study of shared clonotypes between healthy human individuals. Findings and limits, study-wide: Sequencing depth was expected to influence donor clonotype sharing.

The clonotype was recovered from a woman in her thirties or forties in good health. Some clones in this sample may be carry-over from other donors' samples. Material for sequencing was PBMCs. The V and J genes are TRBV7-3 and TRBJ2-7; D is ambiguous. The CDR3 sequence is CASSNYGYEQYF. The CDR3 DNA follows: TGTGCCAGCAGCAATTACGGCTACGAGCAGTACTTC.